Listed here are 17 T cell receptor beta chains from one sample, sequenced in a study of PD-1 blockade in classical Hodgkin lymphoma. This sample's time point: cycle 4 day 1 (C4D1), after 5 to 7 weeks of nivolumab. After autologous stem cell transplantation all patients relapsed, and prior brentuximab vedotin exposure differed between cohorts. Clones were sequenced by immunoSEQ multiplex PCR, and TCRdb holds only the in-frame ones, with some missing. The table shows approximately 20,000 clones, with 80% occurring only once. This specimen consisted of peripheral blood mononuclear cells (PBMCs), obtained before the fourth cycle of nivolumab. Receptor source: a human donor with classical Hodgkin lymphoma.

This chain uses TRBV6-6 with TRBJ2-6, with unresolved D. V gave up 7 bases and J gave up 2 bases, with 6 bases separating them. The CDR3 has 13 amino acids. The V gene's germline CDR1 is MNHNY and CDR2 SVGAGI (reference sequence). Here the CDR3 DNA reads TGTGCCAGCACCGGGCCTGGGGCCAACGTCCTGACTTTC. It translates to CASTGPGANVLTF.

This clone was seen more than once but under ten times. This chain joins TRBV2 and TRBJ2-2, with 9 bases lining up with TRBD1. The CDR3 extends over 16 amino acids. Germline loops: CDR1 SNHLY, CDR2 FYNNEI. The trim removed 6 bases at V and 7 bases at J, leaving 12 bases unmatched. CDR3 bases: TGTGCCAGCAGGAGCTCTAGGACAGGGGTTGTCGGGGAGCTGTTTTTT. This gives the protein CASRSSRTGVVGELFF.

V gene TRBV27 combines with J gene TRBJ2-4; D gene ambiguous. This CDR3 is 13 amino acids long. Germline V CDR1 and CDR2: MNHEY, SMNVEV (reference sequence). V was shortened by 3 bases and J by 4 bases, with 7 bases between the two germline ends. The CDR3 here is CASSFNPKNIQYF. In DNA, the CDR3 is TGTGCCAGCAGTTTCAATCCTAAAAACATTCAGTACTTC.

The CDR3 is CASSLPQGSGNTIYF. The CDR3 DNA is TGTGCCAGCAGTTTACCCCAGGGATCTGGAAACACCATATATTTT. The chain recombines TRBV28 with TRBJ1-3; D is perhaps TRBD1 (5 bases). The V end was cut by 2 bases, the J end by 1 base, with 9 bases between. Germline V lookup: CDR1 MDHEN, CDR2 SYDVKM. This CDR3 region has 15 residues.

The rearrangement joins TRBV6-6 to TRBJ2-5; D remains unclear. The CDR3 is 14 amino acids. V was cut by 0 bases and J by 4 bases, with 9 bases left in between. Germline CDR1 MNHNY, CDR2 SVGAGI (reference sequence). CDR3 sequence: CASSYSTALETQYF. Here the CDR3 DNA reads TGTGCCAGCAGTTACTCGACCGCTTTAGAGACCCAGTACTTC.

This rearrangement joins TRBV6-5 to TRBJ2-2; no firm D call. The germline gives CDR1 MNHEY, CDR2 SVGAGI. CDR3 length equals 13 residues. Trimming removed 2 bases from V and 3 bases from J, with 4 bases in between. The CDR3 DNA reads TGTGCCAGCAGTTACGTAGACACCGGGGAGCTGTTTTTT. Protein product: CASSYVDTGELFF.

This chain joins TRBV18 and TRBJ2-5, with 10 nucleotides matching TRBD1. The CDR3 is 15 amino acids. V was pared by 6 bases and J by 3 bases, with 7 bases of the junction left unmatched. The germline gives CDR1 KGHSH, CDR2 LQKENI. CDR3 loop: CASSRLTGGEETQYF. As DNA, the CDR3 is TGTGCCAGCTCCCGGTTGACAGGGGGCGAAGAGACCCAGTACTTC.

This chain links TRBV30 with TRBJ1-6; D not resolved. Trimming removed 3 bases at V and 2 bases at J, with 8 bases between. Germline-derived CDR1 and CDR2 are GTSNPN and SVGIG (reference sequence). This CDR3 has 14 residues. Here the CDR3 reads CAWRVIAYNSPLHF. The CDR3 nucleotides are TGTGCCTGGAGGGTAATCGCCTATAATTCACCCCTCCACTTT.

The V gene is TRBV18, the J gene TRBJ2-5; D uncertain. Germline V lookup: CDR1 KGHSH, CDR2 LQKENI. The CDR3 runs to 11 residues. Trimming pared 2 bases from V and 5 bases from J, leaving 3 bases between. CDR3 nucleotide sequence: TGTGCCAGCTCACCATTTGAGACCCAGTACTTC. Protein: CASSPFETQYF.

The chain recombines TRBV5-1 with TRBJ1-3, with no clear D. The V gene's germline CDR1 is SGHRS and CDR2 YFSETQ. The CDR3 runs to 15 residues. The ends were cut back, 9 bases at V and 0 bases at J, with 16 bases in the middle. The CDR3 loop is CATSLTGLSGNTIYF. The CDR3 coding sequence is TGCGCCACCTCCTTAACCGGGCTCTCTGGAAACACCATATATTTT. Combining the CDR3 with reference TRBV5-1 and TRBJ1-3 gives the whole variable domain KAGVTQTPRYLIKTRGQQVTLSCSPISGHRSVSWYQQTPGQGLQFLFEYFSETQRNKGNFPGRFSGRQFSNSRSEMNVSTLELGDSALYLCATSLTGLSGNTIYFGEGSWLTVV.

The rearrangement uses TRBV28 and TRBJ2-2; D is unresolved. From germline, CDR1 is MDHEN and CDR2 SYDVKM. V was cut by 2 bases and J by 4 bases, with 11 bases left in between. This CDR3 has 15 residues. The CDR3 nucleotides are TGTGCCAGCAGTTTAGCTGGGTTGGGCACCGGGGAGCTGTTTTTT. Encoded protein: CASSLAGLGTGELFF.

This clone has more than one count but fewer than ten. The V and J genes are TRBV30 and TRBJ2-3; 11 positions match TRBD1. CDR1 and CDR2 from the germline V gene are GTSNPN and SVGIG (reference sequence). Germline trimming cut 2 bases from V and 6 bases from J; bases unmatched to any gene: 7. The CDR3 consists of 15 residues. The CDR3 DNA is TGTGCCTGGAGTCGCGGACAGGGGGCAGCGGATACGCAGTATTTT. This gives the protein CAWSRGQGAADTQYF.

The genes are TRBV5-1 and TRBJ2-7; perhaps D is TRBD1 or TRBD2 (5 bases each). The CDR3 totals 15 residues. V was trimmed by 0 bases and J by 3 bases, leaving 13 bases between them. Germline loops: CDR1 SGHRS, CDR2 YFSETQ. In DNA form, the CDR3 reads TGCGCCAGCAGCTTGGAGGGGAGCGCTCTCTACGAGCAGTACGTC. Its translation: CASSLEGSALYEQYV.

The rearrangement links TRBV25-1 to TRBJ1-3; D gene ambiguous. The CDR3 has 13 residues. Germline V gene sequence: CDR1 MGHDK, CDR2 SYGVNS. Trimming pared 9 bases from V and 1 base from J, leaving 10 bases between. CDR3 bases: TGTGCCAGTTCGGAACTTTCTGGAAACACCATATATTTT. This codes for CASSELSGNTIYF.

V is TRBV14 and J is TRBJ1-2; no clear D. Germline CDR1 SGHDN, CDR2 FVKESK. CDR3 length equals 11 residues. V gave up 6 bases and J gave up 8 bases, with 10 bases separating them. The CDR3 sequence: CASRVVFGYTF. The CDR3 DNA is TGTGCCAGCAGGGTTGTCTTCGGCTACACCTTC.

This clone was counted once. The chain joins TRBV27 to TRBJ2-5; 7 bases align to TRBD2. Germline-derived CDR1 and CDR2 are MNHEY and SMNVEV (reference sequence). CDR3 length equals 13 residues. The V and J ends lost 4 bases and 7 bases, in that order; junction bases with no gene match: 6. The CDR3 is CASSSDGRTTQYF. DNA for the CDR3: TGTGCCAGCAGTTCCGACGGGAGGACGACCCAGTACTTC.

This rearrangement joins TRBV7-2 to TRBJ2-1; D is undetermined. Germline V CDR1 and CDR2: SGHTA, FQGNSA. This CDR3 contains 12 residues. The ends were cut back, 2 bases at V and 4 bases at J, with 3 bases in the middle. CDR3 protein: CASSLRYNEQFF. The DNA for the CDR3 is TGTGCCAGCAGCTTACGTTACAATGAGCAGTTCTTC.